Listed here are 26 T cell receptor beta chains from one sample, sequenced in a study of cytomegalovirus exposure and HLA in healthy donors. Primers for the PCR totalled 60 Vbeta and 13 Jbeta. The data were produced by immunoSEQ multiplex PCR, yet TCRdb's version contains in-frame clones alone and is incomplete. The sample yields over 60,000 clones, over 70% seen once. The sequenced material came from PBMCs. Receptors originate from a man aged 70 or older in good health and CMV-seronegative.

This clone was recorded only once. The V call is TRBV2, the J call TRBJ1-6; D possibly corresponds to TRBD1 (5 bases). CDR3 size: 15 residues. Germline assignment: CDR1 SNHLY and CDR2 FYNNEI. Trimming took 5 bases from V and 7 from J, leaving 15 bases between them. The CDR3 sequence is CASSPLQARNSPLHF. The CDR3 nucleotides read TGTGCCAGCAGTCCCCTACAGGCTAGAAATTCACCCCTCCACTTT.

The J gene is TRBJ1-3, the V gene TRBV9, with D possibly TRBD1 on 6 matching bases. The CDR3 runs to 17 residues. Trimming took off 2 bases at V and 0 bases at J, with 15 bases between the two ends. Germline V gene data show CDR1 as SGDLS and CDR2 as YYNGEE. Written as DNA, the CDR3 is TGTGCCAGCAGCGTTGGGGGCAGGGCCAACTCTGGAAACACCATATATTTT. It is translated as CASSVGGRANSGNTIYF.

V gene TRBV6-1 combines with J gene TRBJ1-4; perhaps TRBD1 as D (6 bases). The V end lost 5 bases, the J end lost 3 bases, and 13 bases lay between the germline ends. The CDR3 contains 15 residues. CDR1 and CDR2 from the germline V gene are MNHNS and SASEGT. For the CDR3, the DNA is TGTGCCAGCAGTCAACAGACAGGTTCTAATGAAAAACTGTTTTTT. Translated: CASSQQTGSNEKLFF.

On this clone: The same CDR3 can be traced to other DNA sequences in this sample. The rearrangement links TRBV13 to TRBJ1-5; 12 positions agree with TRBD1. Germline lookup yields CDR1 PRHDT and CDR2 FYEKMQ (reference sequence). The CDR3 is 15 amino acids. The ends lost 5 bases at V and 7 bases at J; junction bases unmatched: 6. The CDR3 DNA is TGTGCCAGCAGCCGAAGGGACAGGGGGCCCCAGCCCCAGCATTTT. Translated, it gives CASSRRDRGPQPQHF.

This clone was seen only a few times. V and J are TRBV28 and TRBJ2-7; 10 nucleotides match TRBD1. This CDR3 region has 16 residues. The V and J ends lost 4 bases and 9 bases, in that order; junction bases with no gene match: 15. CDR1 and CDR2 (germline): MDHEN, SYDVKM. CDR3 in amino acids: CASSSILGQWDRGQYF. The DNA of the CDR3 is TGTGCCAGCAGTTCGATACTTGGACAGTGGGACAGGGGGCAGTACTTC. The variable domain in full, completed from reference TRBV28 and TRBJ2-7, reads DVKVTQSSRYLVKRTGEKVFLECVQDMDHENMFWYRQDPGLGLRLIYFSYDVKMKEKGDIPEGYSVSREKKERFSLILESASTNQTSMYLCASSSILGQWDRGQYFGPGTRLTVT.

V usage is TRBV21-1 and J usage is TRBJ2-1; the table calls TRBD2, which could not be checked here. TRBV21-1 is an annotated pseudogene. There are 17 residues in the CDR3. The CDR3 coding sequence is TGTGCCAGCAGCAAAGGTTCTAGCGGGAGTAAAGGCAATGAGCAGTTCTTC. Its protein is CASSKGSSGSKGNEQFF.

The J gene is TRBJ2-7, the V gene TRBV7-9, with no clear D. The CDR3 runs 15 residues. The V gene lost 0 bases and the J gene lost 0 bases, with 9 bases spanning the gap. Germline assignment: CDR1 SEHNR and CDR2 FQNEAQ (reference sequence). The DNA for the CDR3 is TGTGCCAGCAGCTTAGCCGAGGAGTACTCCTACGAGCAGTACTTC. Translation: CASSLAEEYSYEQYF.

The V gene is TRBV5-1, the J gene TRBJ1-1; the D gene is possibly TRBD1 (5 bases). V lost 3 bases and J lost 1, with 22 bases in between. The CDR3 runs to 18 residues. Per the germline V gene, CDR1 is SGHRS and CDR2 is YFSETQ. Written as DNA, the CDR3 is TGCGCCAGCAGCTCAGCCCAACCCAGCCTTACAGGGAACACTGAAGCTTTCTTT. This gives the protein CASSSAQPSLTGNTEAFF.

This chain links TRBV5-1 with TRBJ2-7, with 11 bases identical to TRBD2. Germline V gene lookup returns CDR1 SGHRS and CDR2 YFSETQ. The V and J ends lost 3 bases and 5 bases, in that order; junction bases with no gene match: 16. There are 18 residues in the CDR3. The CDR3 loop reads CASSSISISGRAKNEQYF. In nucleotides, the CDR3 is TGCGCCAGCAGCTCAATCTCCATTAGCGGGAGGGCGAAGAACGAGCAGTACTTC.

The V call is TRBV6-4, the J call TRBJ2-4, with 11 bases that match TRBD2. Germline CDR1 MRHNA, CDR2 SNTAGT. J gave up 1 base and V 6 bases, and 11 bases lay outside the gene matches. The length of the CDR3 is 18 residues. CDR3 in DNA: TGTGCCAGCAGATGGTTAGCGGGAGGGGCTAGGGCCAAAAACATTCAGTACTTC. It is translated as CASRWLAGGARAKNIQYF.

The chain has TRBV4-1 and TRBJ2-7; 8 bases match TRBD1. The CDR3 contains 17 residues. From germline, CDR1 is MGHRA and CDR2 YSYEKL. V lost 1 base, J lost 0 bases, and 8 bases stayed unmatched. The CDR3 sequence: CASSQGRITGGSYEQYF. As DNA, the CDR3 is TGCGCCAGCAGCCAAGGAAGGATTACAGGGGGCTCCTACGAGCAGTACTTC.

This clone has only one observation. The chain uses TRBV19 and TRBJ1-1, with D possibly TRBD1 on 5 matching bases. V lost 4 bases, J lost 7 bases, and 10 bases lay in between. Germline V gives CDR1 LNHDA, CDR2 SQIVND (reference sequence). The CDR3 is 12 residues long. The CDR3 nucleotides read TGTGCCAGTAGTACCCGGGGGTATGAAGCTTTCTTT. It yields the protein CASSTRGYEAFF.

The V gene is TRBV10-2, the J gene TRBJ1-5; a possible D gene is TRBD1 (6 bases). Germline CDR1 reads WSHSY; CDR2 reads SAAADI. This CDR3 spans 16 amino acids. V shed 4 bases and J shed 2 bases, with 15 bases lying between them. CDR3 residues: CASSGGGRERNQPQHF. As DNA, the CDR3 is TGCGCCAGCAGTGGGGGGGGGCGAGAACGCAATCAGCCCCAGCATTTT.

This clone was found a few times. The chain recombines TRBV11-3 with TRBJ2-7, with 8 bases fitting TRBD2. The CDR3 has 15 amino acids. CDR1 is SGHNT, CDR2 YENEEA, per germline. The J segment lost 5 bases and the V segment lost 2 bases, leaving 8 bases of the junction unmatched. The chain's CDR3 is CASSLQAGACDEQYF. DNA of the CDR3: TGTGCCAGCAGCTTACAAGCGGGAGCGTGCGACGAGCAGTACTTC.

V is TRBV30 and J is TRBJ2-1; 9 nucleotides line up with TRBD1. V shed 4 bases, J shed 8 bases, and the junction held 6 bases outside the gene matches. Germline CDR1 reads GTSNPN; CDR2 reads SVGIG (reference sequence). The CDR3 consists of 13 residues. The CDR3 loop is CAWTRTGGDEQFF. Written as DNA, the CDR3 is TGTGCCTGGACCCGAACAGGGGGCGATGAGCAGTTCTTC.

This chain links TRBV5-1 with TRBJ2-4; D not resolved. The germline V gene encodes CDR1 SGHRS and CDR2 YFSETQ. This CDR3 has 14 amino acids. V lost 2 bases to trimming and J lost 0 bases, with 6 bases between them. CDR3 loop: CASSLGVAKNIQYF. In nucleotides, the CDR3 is TGCGCCAGCAGCTTAGGAGTAGCCAAAAACATTCAGTACTTC.

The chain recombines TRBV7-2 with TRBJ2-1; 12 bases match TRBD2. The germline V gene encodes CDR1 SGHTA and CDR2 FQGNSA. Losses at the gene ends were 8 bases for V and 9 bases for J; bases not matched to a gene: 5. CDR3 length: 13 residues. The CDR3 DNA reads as TGTGCCAGCCGACTAGCGGGAGCGGGTGAGCAGTTCTTC. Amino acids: CASRLAGAGEQFF.

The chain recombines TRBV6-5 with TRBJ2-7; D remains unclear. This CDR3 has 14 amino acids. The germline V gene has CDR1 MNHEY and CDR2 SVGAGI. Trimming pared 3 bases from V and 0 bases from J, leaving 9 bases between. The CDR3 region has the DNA TGTGCCAGCAGTTATGGGCAGAACTCCTACGAGCAGTACTTC. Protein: CASSYGQNSYEQYF.

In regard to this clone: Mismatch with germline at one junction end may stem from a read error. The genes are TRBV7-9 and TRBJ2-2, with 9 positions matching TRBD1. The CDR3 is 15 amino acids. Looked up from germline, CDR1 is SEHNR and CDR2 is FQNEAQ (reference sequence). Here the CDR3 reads CSSSLRDRATGELFF. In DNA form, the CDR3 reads TGTTCCAGCAGCTTAAGGGACAGGGCCACCGGGGAGCTGTTTTTT.

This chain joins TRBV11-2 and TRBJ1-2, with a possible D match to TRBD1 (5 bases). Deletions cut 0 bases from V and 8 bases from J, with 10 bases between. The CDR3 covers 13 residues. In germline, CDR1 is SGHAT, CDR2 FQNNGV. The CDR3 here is CASSLDLGGGYTF. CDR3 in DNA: TGTGCCAGCAGCTTAGATCTCGGGGGAGGCTACACCTTC.

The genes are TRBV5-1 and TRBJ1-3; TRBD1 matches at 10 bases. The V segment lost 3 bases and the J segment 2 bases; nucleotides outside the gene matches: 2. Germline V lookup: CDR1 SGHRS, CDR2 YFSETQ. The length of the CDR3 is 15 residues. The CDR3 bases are TGCGCCAGCAGCTGGACAGGGGGTACTGGAAACACCATATATTTT. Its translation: CASSWTGGTGNTIYF.

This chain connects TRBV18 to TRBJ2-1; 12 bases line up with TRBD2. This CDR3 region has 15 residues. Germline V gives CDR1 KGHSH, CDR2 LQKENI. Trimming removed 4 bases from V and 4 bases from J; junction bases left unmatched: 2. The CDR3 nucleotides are TGTGCCAGCTCACGGACTAGCGGGGTTTACAATGAGCAGTTCTTC. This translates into CASSRTSGVYNEQFF.

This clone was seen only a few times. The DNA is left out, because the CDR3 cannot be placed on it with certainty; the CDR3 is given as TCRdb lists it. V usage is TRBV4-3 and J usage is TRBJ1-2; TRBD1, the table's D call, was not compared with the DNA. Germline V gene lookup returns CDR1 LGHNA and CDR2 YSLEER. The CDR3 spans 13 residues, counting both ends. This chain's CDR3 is CASSQVGTGAFTF.

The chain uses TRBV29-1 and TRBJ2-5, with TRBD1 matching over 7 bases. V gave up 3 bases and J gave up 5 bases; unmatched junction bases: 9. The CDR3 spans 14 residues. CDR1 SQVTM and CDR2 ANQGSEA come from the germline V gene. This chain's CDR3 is CSVDANDREETQYF. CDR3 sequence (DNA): TGCAGCGTTGACGCTAACGACAGGGAGGAGACCCAGTACTTC.

The CDR3 sequence is CASRQDRGREQYF. CDR3 DNA sequence: TGTGCCAGCAGACAGGACAGGGGGCGTGAGCAGTACTTC. The chain recombines TRBV2 with TRBJ2-7; 11 bases match TRBD1. J lost 7 bases, V lost 6 bases, and 5 bases had no gene match. The CDR3 runs to 13 residues. Germline V gene lookup returns CDR1 SNHLY and CDR2 FYNNEI.

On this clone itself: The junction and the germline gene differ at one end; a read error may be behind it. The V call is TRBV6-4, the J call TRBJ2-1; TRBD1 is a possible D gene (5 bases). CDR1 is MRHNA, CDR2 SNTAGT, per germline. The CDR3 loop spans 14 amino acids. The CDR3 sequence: CASSGDSSYTEQFF. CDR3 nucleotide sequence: TGTGCCAGCAGCGGAGACAGTTCCTACACTGAGCAGTTCTTC.